Given below is one T cell receptor (beta chain) in context. This specimen comes from a study of blood T cell repertoires in COVID-19. The CDR3 is 12 residues long. Germline V lookup: CDR1 KGHSH, CDR2 LQKENI. Between the trimmed V and J ends, which lost 3 bases and 7 bases, there was a span of 10 bases. Per the study methods: How many nucleated cells were present was estimated from reference gene primer amplification. Here immunoSEQ multiplex PCR was the method, and the copy in TCRdb shows in-frame clones only, minus some. V, J and clone size derive from that table, while D and trimming were established from the DNA sequence. The table includes about 110,000 clones, about 84% detected once.

This clonotype was obtained from a woman aged 60-75 years with acute or convalescent COVID-19. The chain recombines TRBV18 with TRBJ2-7, with D possibly TRBD1 on 6 matching bases. Specimen: peripheral blood. The CDR3 protein is CASSPRQEEQYF. The CDR3 coding sequence is TGTGCCAGCTCACCCCGACAGGAGGAGCAGTACTTC.